A selection of T cell receptor beta chains follows, all from one sample in a study of blood T cell repertoires in COVID-19. TCRdb keeps only in-frame clones here, not all; method: immunoSEQ multiplex PCR. The data contain over 100,000 clones, about 89% of them singletons. The sequencing sample was made of peripheral blood. The source of these receptors is a woman in her 70s with COVID-19, enrolled during active disease. Each CDR3 is given with its conserved first and last residue. Fields, in order: V gene, D gene, clone size, J gene, CDR3 protein, CDR3 DNA. A D gene is named only where the DNA matches it firmly. Clone size, where shown, is once, few, many, or a class for clones that have expanded.

v_gene: TRBV27; d_gene: TRBD1; abundance: NA; j_gene: TRBJ1-5; CDR3aa: CASSSNRGGKPQHF; CDR3nt: TGTGCCAGCAGTTCTAACAGGGGCGGTAAGCCCCAGCATTTT
v_gene: TRBV27; d_gene: TRBD2; abundance: NA; j_gene: TRBJ2-2; CDR3aa: CASSLPRPREGGELFF; CDR3nt: TGTGCCAGCAGTTTACCCAGGCCTCGGGAGGGCGGGGAGCTGTTTTTT
v_gene: TRBV7-9; d_gene: NA; abundance: NA; j_gene: TRBJ1-1; CDR3aa: CASSFPGSTEAFF; CDR3nt: TGTGCCAGCAGCTTCCCGGGGAGCACTGAAGCTTTCTTT
v_gene: TRBV4-1; d_gene: TRBD2; abundance: few; j_gene: TRBJ2-2; CDR3aa: CASSQENPPGGYTGELFF; CDR3nt: TGCGCCAGCAGCCAAGAAAACCCCCCGGGGGGTTACACCGGGGAGCTGTTTTTT
v_gene: TRBV14; d_gene: TRBD1; abundance: once; j_gene: TRBJ2-5; CDR3aa: CASGTGGRETQYF; CDR3nt: TGTGCCAGCGGAACAGGGGGCCGTGAGACCCAGTACTTC
v_gene: TRBV7-9; d_gene: TRBD1; abundance: NA; j_gene: TRBJ2-4; CDR3aa: CASSPKGQGFQNIQYF; CDR3nt: TGTGCCAGCAGCCCGAAGGGACAGGGGTTCCAAAACATTCAGTACTTC
v_gene: TRBV4-1; d_gene: NA; abundance: NA; j_gene: TRBJ1-3; CDR3aa: CASSQEARGGVDTIYF; CDR3nt: TGCGCCAGCAGCCAAGAGGCCAGGGGAGGGGTGGACACCATATATTTT
v_gene: TRBV15; d_gene: NA; abundance: NA; j_gene: TRBJ2-5; CDR3aa: CATSRGGQETQYF; CDR3nt: TGTGCCACCAGCAGGGGGGGCCAAGAGACCCAGTACTTC
v_gene: TRBV11-2; d_gene: NA; abundance: NA; j_gene: TRBJ2-7; CDR3aa: CASSRDLYYEQYF; CDR3nt: TGTGCCAGCAGTCGGGACTTATACTACGAGCAGTACTTC
v_gene: TRBV19; d_gene: NA; abundance: NA; j_gene: TRBJ1-2; CDR3aa: CASMEANYGYTF; CDR3nt: TGTGCCAGTATGGAGGCGAACTATGGCTACACCTTC
v_gene: TRBV6-5; d_gene: NA; abundance: NA; j_gene: TRBJ1-5; CDR3aa: CATFGQPYSNQPQHF; CDR3nt: TGTGCCACCTTCGGACAGCCGTATAGCAATCAGCCCCAGCATTTT
v_gene: TRBV15; d_gene: NA; abundance: NA; j_gene: TRBJ1-2; CDR3aa: CATSGGDYGYTF; CDR3nt: TGTGCCACCAGCGGGGGGGACTATGGCTACACCTTC
v_gene: TRBV19; d_gene: TRBD1; abundance: NA; j_gene: TRBJ2-7; CDR3aa: CASSEVGQGAYEQYF; CDR3nt: TGTGCCAGTAGTGAGGTCGGACAGGGCGCGTACGAGCAGTACTTC
v_gene: TRBV7-2; d_gene: TRBD1; abundance: NA; j_gene: TRBJ2-5; CDR3aa: CASSLGDRDQETQYF; CDR3nt: TGTGCCAGCAGCTTAGGGGACAGGGACCAAGAGACCCAGTACTTC
v_gene: TRBV20-1; d_gene: TRBD2; abundance: NA; j_gene: TRBJ2-3; CDR3aa: CSAHSGGPLYF; CDR3nt: TGCAGTGCTCATAGCGGGGGCCCTCTGTATTTT
v_gene: TRBV5-1; d_gene: NA; abundance: NA; j_gene: TRBJ1-2; CDR3aa: CASSLDGGEIYGYTF; CDR3nt: TGCGCCAGCAGCTTGGATGGAGGGGAGATCTATGGCTACACCTTC
v_gene: TRBV7-2; d_gene: TRBD1; abundance: NA; j_gene: TRBJ1-1; CDR3aa: CASSIRTGLNTEAFF; CDR3nt: TGTGCCAGCAGCATTCGGACAGGGTTGAACACTGAAGCTTTCTTT
v_gene: TRBV3-1/TRBV3-2; d_gene: NA; abundance: NA; j_gene: TRBJ2-3; CDR3aa: CASSQLSTDTQYF; CDR3nt: TGTGCCAGCAGCCAACTAAGCACAGATACGCAGTATTTT
v_gene: TRBV4-1; d_gene: NA; abundance: NA; j_gene: TRBJ1-2; CDR3aa: CASSQGLDDGGGYTF; CDR3nt: TGCGCCAGCAGCCAAGGACTGGACGACGGGGGTGGCTACACCTTC
v_gene: TRBV19; d_gene: NA; abundance: NA; j_gene: TRBJ1-2; CDR3aa: CASSYDLVYGYTF; CDR3nt: TGTGCCAGTAGTTACGACTTAGTCTATGGCTACACCTTC
v_gene: TRBV4-2; d_gene: TRBD2; abundance: NA; j_gene: TRBJ2-7; CDR3aa: CASSQDGGGEQYF; CDR3nt: TGTGCCAGCAGCCAAGATGGGGGGGGCGAGCAGTACTTC
v_gene: TRBV18; d_gene: NA; abundance: NA; j_gene: TRBJ1-1; CDR3aa: CASSQTDRTLGGTEAFF; CDR3nt: TGTGCCAGCTCACAAACGGACAGAACCCTTGGGGGCACTGAAGCTTTCTTT
v_gene: TRBV14; d_gene: NA; abundance: NA; j_gene: TRBJ1-3; CDR3aa: CASSHANTIYF; CDR3nt: TGTGCCAGCAGCCATGCGAACACCATATATTTT
v_gene: TRBV7-9; d_gene: NA; abundance: NA; j_gene: TRBJ1-2; CDR3aa: CASSQGVYGGYTF; CDR3nt: TGTGCCAGCAGCCAAGGGGTATATGGTGGCTACACCTTC
v_gene: TRBV7-9; d_gene: NA; abundance: NA; j_gene: TRBJ1-1; CDR3aa: CASSLSSMNTEAFF; CDR3nt: TGTGCCAGCAGCTTATCGTCTATGAACACTGAAGCTTTCTTT
v_gene: TRBV6-5; d_gene: NA; abundance: few; j_gene: TRBJ1-1; CDR3aa: CASSGRMNTEAFF; CDR3nt: TGTGCCAGTTCCGGGAGGATGAACACTGAAGCTTTCTTT
v_gene: TRBV6-1; d_gene: NA; abundance: NA; j_gene: TRBJ1-2; CDR3aa: CASSEREIGYGYTF; CDR3nt: TGTGCCAGCAGTGAGCGGGAAATAGGCTATGGCTACACCTTC
v_gene: TRBV5-1; d_gene: TRBD1; abundance: once; j_gene: TRBJ2-5; CDR3aa: CASSGYTGGAGETQYF; CDR3nt: TGCGCCAGCAGCGGGTACACAGGGGGCGCGGGAGAGACCCAGTACTTC
v_gene: TRBV9; d_gene: NA; abundance: NA; j_gene: TRBJ2-7; CDR3aa: CASSVGGQASYEQYF; CDR3nt: TGTGCCAGCAGCGTAGGCGGGCAGGCCAGCTACGAGCAGTACTTC
v_gene: TRBV12-5; d_gene: NA; abundance: NA; j_gene: TRBJ2-1; CDR3aa: CASGSTGLYNEQFF; CDR3nt: TGTGCTAGTGGTTCTACAGGGCTGTACAATGAGCAGTTCTTC
v_gene: TRBV5-6; d_gene: NA; abundance: NA; j_gene: TRBJ2-5; CDR3aa: CASSLDTYWQETQYF; CDR3nt: TGTGCCAGCAGCTTGGATACTTATTGGCAAGAGACCCAGTACTTC
v_gene: TRBV18; d_gene: NA; abundance: NA; j_gene: TRBJ2-7; CDR3aa: CASSRSGGLRYEQYF; CDR3nt: TGTGCCAGCTCCCGCAGTGGGGGGTTGAGATACGAGCAGTACTTC
v_gene: TRBV6-5; d_gene: TRBD1; abundance: few; j_gene: TRBJ1-1; CDR3aa: CASTAPGQMNTEAFF; CDR3nt: TGTGCCAGCACTGCCCCGGGACAGATGAACACTGAAGCTTTCTTT
v_gene: TRBV5-1; d_gene: NA; abundance: NA; j_gene: TRBJ2-5; CDR3aa: CASSLVHQETQYF; CDR3nt: TGCGCCAGCAGCTTGGTCCATCAAGAGACCCAGTACTTC
v_gene: TRBV5-6; d_gene: TRBD2; abundance: few; j_gene: TRBJ2-3; CDR3aa: CASSLELAGAHTDTQYF; CDR3nt: TGTGCCAGCAGCTTGGAACTAGCGGGGGCACACACAGATACGCAGTATTTT
v_gene: TRBV7-2; d_gene: TRBD2; abundance: NA; j_gene: TRBJ2-3; CDR3aa: CASRPSGGGPRTDTQYF; CDR3nt: TGTGCCAGCAGGCCTAGCGGGGGGGGTCCCCGCACAGATACGCAGTATTTT
v_gene: TRBV19; d_gene: TRBD1; abundance: NA; j_gene: TRBJ1-2; CDR3aa: CASGTGNYGYTF; CDR3nt: TGTGCCAGCGGGACAGGGAACTATGGCTACACCTTC
v_gene: TRBV7-8; d_gene: NA; abundance: NA; j_gene: TRBJ1-2; CDR3aa: CASSLGGTYTF; CDR3nt: TGTGCCAGCAGCTTGGGAGGGACCTACACCTTC
v_gene: TRBV5-1; d_gene: NA; abundance: NA; j_gene: TRBJ1-5; CDR3aa: CASSFNREQPQHF; CDR3nt: TGCGCCAGCAGCTTTAATCGAGAACAGCCCCAGCATTTT
v_gene: TRBV11-2; d_gene: TRBD2; abundance: NA; j_gene: TRBJ2-1; CDR3aa: CASSQQGLAGGEQFF; CDR3nt: TGTGCCAGCAGCCAACAGGGACTAGCGGGGGGTGAGCAGTTCTTC
v_gene: TRBV2; d_gene: TRBD1; abundance: NA; j_gene: TRBJ2-1; CDR3aa: CASLQSRTGGDEQFF; CDR3nt: TGTGCCAGCTTACAATCCAGGACAGGGGGGGATGAGCAGTTCTTC